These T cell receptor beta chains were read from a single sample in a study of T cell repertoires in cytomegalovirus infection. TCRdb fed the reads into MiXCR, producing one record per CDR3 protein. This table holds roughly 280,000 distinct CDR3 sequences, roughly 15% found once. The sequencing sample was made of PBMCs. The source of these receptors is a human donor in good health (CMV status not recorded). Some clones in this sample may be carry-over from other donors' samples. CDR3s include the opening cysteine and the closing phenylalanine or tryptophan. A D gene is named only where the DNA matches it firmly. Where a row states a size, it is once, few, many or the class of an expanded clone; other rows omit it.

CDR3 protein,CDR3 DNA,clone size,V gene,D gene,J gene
CASIEDPTSDYEQYF,TGTGCCAGCATCGAAGACCCGACTAGCGATTACGAGCAGTACTTC,.,TRBV6-1,TRBD2,TRBJ2-7
CASSYYGQGYEQYF,TGTGCCAGCAGTTACTACGGACAGGGCTACGAGCAGTACTTC,.,TRBV6-2/TRBV6-3,TRBD1,TRBJ2-7
CASSLVRGGSYEQYF,TGTGCCAGCAGTTTAGTGAGGGGTGGGTCCTACGAGCAGTACTTC,.,TRBV28,.,TRBJ2-7
CASSPGGRGEQYF,TGTGCCAGCAGCCCCGGGGGGCGCGGCGAGCAGTACTTC,.,TRBV6-6,.,TRBJ2-7
CASSLHRERDFF,TGTGCCAGCAGCTTGCACCGCGAGCGGGACTTCTTC,.,TRBV12-3/TRBV12-4,TRBD2,TRBJ2-1
CASSYYLAGGLGYEQYF,TGTGCCAGCAGCTATTATCTAGCGGGAGGTCTGGGCTACGAGCAGTACTTC,many,TRBV7-2,TRBD2,TRBJ2-7
CASSRREREQYF,TGTGCCAGCTCCCGGCGCGAGCGCGAGCAGTACTTC,.,TRBV18,.,TRBJ2-7
CASSLAAAGALNTEAFF,TGTGCCAGCAGCTTAGCGGCCGCAGGGGCGTTGAACACTGAAGCTTTCTTT,many,TRBV7-8,.,TRBJ1-1
CASSRGLANSYEQYF,TGTGCCAGCAGCCGGGGACTAGCCAACTCCTACGAGCAGTACTTC,many,TRBV7-2,TRBD2,TRBJ2-7
CASSRRSTGNYEQYF,TGTGCCAGCAGCCGAAGGTCCACAGGGAACTACGAGCAGTACTTC,many,TRBV7-2,.,TRBJ2-7
CATSPGGTYNEQFF,TGTGCCACCAGCCCAGGGGGCACCTACAATGAGCAGTTCTTC,.,TRBV15,TRBD1,TRBJ2-1
CASSGGFAPGLTDTQYF,TGTGCCAGCAGCGGTGGATTCGCTCCCGGCCTCACAGATACGCAGTATTTT,many,TRBV7-8,.,TRBJ2-3
CASSPWTGAGANVLTF,TGCGCCAGCAGCCCCTGGACAGGGGCTGGGGCCAACGTCCTGACTTTC,few,TRBV5-1,TRBD1,TRBJ2-6
CASSFLHGGETQYF,TGTGCCAGCAGTTTTCTCCACGGAGGGGAGACCCAGTACTTC,.,TRBV27,.,TRBJ2-5
CSVGWAGGSGNTIYF,TGCAGCGTAGGGTGGGCAGGGGGCTCTGGAAACACCATATATTTT,few,TRBV29-1,TRBD1,TRBJ1-3
CASSQDEGQGGSPLHF,TGTGCCAGCAGCCAAGACGAGGGTCAGGGAGGGTCACCCCTCCACTTT,.,TRBV4-2,.,TRBJ1-6
CASSQDRVGNNEQFF,TGTGCCAGCAGTCAGGACAGGGTCGGGAACAATGAGCAGTTCTTC,.,TRBV2,TRBD1,TRBJ2-1
CASSQGRVPANEQFF,TGCGCCAGCAGCCAAGGGCGGGTACCCGCCAATGAGCAGTTCTTC,few,TRBV4-3,.,TRBJ2-1
CASSPQPGLAGGFSLTGELFF,TGTGCCAGCAGCCCACAACCGGGACTAGCGGGGGGGTTCTCTTTAACCGGGGAGCTGTTTTTT,few,TRBV7-2,TRBD2,TRBJ2-2
CASSRGLGLYNEQFF,TGCGCCAGCAGCAGGGGACTAGGGCTTTACAATGAGCAGTTCTTC,.,TRBV5-1,TRBD2,TRBJ2-1
CSVRSGRNTEAFF,TGCAGCGTACGGAGCGGTCGGAACACTGAAGCTTTCTTT,few,TRBV29-1,.,TRBJ1-1
CASSPGQGAPGYTF,TGTGCCAGCTCACCGGGACAGGGGGCGCCCGGCTACACCTTC,.,TRBV18,TRBD1,TRBJ1-2
CSARGQGYNEQFF,TGCAGTGCTAGGGGACAGGGATACAATGAGCAGTTCTTC,many,TRBV20-1,TRBD1,TRBJ2-1
CSVAWASGRRKTQYF,TGCAGCGTCGCCTGGGCTAGCGGGAGGAGGAAGACCCAGTACTTC,.,TRBV29-1,TRBD2,TRBJ2-5
CASRKAGPTDTQYF,TGTGCCAGCAGAAAAGCGGGGCCCACAGATACGCAGTATTTT,many,TRBV6-6,TRBD2,TRBJ2-3
CASSFVGLGEQYF,TGTGCCAGCAGTTTTGTGGGACTGGGCGAGCAGTACTTC,many,TRBV7-2,.,TRBJ2-7
CASSYRQGANRRNTEAFF,TGTGCCAGCAGTTATAGACAGGGGGCGAATCGACGGAACACTGAAGCTTTCTTT,.,TRBV28,TRBD1,TRBJ1-1
CASSLESRQPQHF,TGTGCCAGCAGCTTAGAATCCCGTCAGCCCCAGCATTTT,many,TRBV7-2,.,TRBJ1-5